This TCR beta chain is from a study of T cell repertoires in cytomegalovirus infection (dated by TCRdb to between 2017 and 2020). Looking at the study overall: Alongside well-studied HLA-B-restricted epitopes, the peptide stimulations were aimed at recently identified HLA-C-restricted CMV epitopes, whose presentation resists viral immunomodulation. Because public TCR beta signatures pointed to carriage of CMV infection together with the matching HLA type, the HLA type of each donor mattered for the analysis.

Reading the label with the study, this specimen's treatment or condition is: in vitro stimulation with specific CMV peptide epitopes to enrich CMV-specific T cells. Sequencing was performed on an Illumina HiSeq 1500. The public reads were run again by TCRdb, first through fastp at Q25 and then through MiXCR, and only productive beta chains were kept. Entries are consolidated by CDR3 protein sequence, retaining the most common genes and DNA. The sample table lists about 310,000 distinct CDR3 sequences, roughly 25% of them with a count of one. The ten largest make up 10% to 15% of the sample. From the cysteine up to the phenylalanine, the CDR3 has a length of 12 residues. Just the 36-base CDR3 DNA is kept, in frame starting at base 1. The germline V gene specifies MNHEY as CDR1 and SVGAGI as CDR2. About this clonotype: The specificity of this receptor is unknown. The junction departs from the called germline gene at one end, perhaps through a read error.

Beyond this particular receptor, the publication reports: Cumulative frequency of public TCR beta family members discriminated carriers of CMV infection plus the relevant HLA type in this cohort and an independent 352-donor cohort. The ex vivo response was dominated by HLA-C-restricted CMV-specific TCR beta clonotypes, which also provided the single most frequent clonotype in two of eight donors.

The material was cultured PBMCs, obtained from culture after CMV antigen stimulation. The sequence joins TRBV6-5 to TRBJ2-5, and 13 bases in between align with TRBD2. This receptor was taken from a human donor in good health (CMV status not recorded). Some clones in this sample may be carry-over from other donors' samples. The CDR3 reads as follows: CASSRTSGRHWF. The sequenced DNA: TGTGCCAGCAGTCGGACTAGCGGGAGACATTGGTTC.